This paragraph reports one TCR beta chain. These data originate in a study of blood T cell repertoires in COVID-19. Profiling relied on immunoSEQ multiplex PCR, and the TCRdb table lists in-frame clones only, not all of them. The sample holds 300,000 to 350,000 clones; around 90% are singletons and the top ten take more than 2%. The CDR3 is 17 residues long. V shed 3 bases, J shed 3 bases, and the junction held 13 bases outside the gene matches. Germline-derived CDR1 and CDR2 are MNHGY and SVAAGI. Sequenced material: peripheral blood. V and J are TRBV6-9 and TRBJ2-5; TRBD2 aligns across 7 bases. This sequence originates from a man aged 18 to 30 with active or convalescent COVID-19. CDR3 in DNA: TGTGCCAGCAGTTACATAAAAGCGGGACCACCGGAAGAGACCCAGTACTTC. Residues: CASSYIKAGPPEETQYF.